Shown below are 30 T cell receptor beta chains from a single sample sequenced in a study of cytomegalovirus exposure and HLA in healthy donors. The primer mix had 60 Vbeta and 13 Jbeta primers. Sequenced by immunoSEQ multiplex PCR; TCRdb stores in-frame clones only, minus some. The sample shows fewer than 200,000 clones, roughly 71% of them seen only once. The sequenced sample consisted of PBMCs. Receptors originate from a girl under 18 in good health and CMV-seronegative.

The chain combines TRBV9 with TRBJ2-5, with D possibly being TRBD1 (6 bases). The CDR3 covers 17 residues. The V gene's germline CDR1 is SGDLS and CDR2 YYNGEE. Trimming removed 0 bases at V and 1 base at J, with 16 bases between. The chain's CDR3 is CASSVGHRATFQETQYF. Written as DNA, the CDR3 is TGTGCCAGCAGCGTAGGTCACAGGGCGACTTTCCAAGAGACCCAGTACTTC.

With respect to this clone: The CDR3 end shows no conserved phenylalanine or tryptophan, and so a read error is likely. The V gene is TRBV4-1, the J gene TRBJ2-7; TRBD2 might be the D (6 bases). V was trimmed by 1 base and J by 2 bases, leaving 18 bases between them. Germline CDR1 is MGHRA and CDR2 is YSYEKL. The CDR3 runs 17 residues. The CDR3: CASSQVGTRDGTYEQYL. The CDR3 DNA sequence: TGCGCCAGCAGCCAAGTAGGCACGCGGGACGGGACCTACGAGCAGTACTTA.

Only a few counts were recorded for this clone. The chain recombines TRBV27 with TRBJ1-1; D may be TRBD1 (6 bases). Trimming took off 3 bases at V and 4 bases at J, with 12 bases between the two ends. The germline gives CDR1 MNHEY, CDR2 SMNVEV (reference sequence). This CDR3 comprises 14 residues. The CDR3, as DNA: TGTGCCAGCAGTTTTGGGGGGGCAGGCACTGAAGCTTTCTTT. It codes for CASSFGGAGTEAFF.

This clone has just a few counts. The V call is TRBV6-5, the J call TRBJ2-2; possible D gene TRBD2, 5 bases. The CDR3 has 13 residues. The V and J ends lost 2 bases and 7 bases respectively, with 8 bases between them. The germline V gene encodes CDR1 MNHEY and CDR2 SVGAGI. The chain's CDR3 is CASSYVGGGELFF. The CDR3 nucleotides are TGTGCCAGCAGTTACGTTGGAGGCGGGGAGCTGTTTTTT.

J is TRBJ1-1 and V is TRBV18, with 7 bases that match TRBD1. The CDR3 runs 14 residues. Germline assignment: CDR1 KGHSH and CDR2 LQKENI. V shed 2 bases, J shed 4 bases, and the junction held 4 bases outside the gene matches. CDR3 sequence (DNA): TGTGCCAGCTCACCAATGGGGACAGTCACTGAAGCTTTCTTT. As protein: CASSPMGTVTEAFF.

The chain couples TRBV7-8 to TRBJ1-5; D unresolved. The V gene's germline CDR1 is SGHVS and CDR2 FQNEAQ. This CDR3 comprises 18 residues. V was clipped by 5 bases and J by 3 bases, with 23 bases between them. This chain's CDR3 is CASSPGLRAEGFNQPQHF. In nucleotides, the CDR3 is TGTGCCAGCAGCCCCGGGTTGAGGGCTGAAGGGTTCAATCAGCCCCAGCATTTT.

This rearrangement joins TRBV28 to TRBJ1-5; 8 bases fit TRBD1. The germline V gene has CDR1 MDHEN and CDR2 SYDVKM. This CDR3 spans 16 amino acids. V lost 8 bases to trimming and J lost 2 bases; unmatched junction nucleotides: 11. The CDR3 loop reads CASVDRGRVGNQPQHF. CDR3 coding DNA: TGTGCCAGCGTAGACAGGGGTCGGGTTGGCAATCAGCCCCAGCATTTT.

The chain joins TRBV7-8 to TRBJ1-5; D is uncertain. Germline CDR1 is SGHVS and CDR2 is FQNEAQ. The V end was cut by 5 bases, the J end by 0 bases, with 17 bases between. The CDR3 contains 17 residues. The CDR3 nucleotides read TGTGCCAGCAGCCCCTCGATCCAGATTTATAGCAATCAGCCCCAGCATTTT. The encoded protein is CASSPSIQIYSNQPQHF. The whole variable domain, filled in from reference TRBV7-8 and TRBJ1-5, reads GAGVSQSPRYKVAKRGQDVALRCDPISGHVSLFWYQQALGQGPEFLTYFQNEAQLDKSGLPSDRFFAERPEGSVSTLKIQRTQQEDSAVYLCASSPSIQIYSNQPQHFGDGTRLSIL.

V and J are TRBV7-9 and TRBJ1-1; D remains unclear. This CDR3 comprises 17 residues. V lost 1 base to trimming and J lost 4 bases, with 19 bases between them. The germline V gene encodes CDR1 SEHNR and CDR2 FQNEAQ (reference sequence). The CDR3 DNA follows: TGTGCCAGCAGCTTAGGCTCAGTGGGTGGGGAGGTCACTGAAGCTTTCTTT. Residues: CASSLGSVGGEVTEAFF.

The chain uses TRBV15 and TRBJ2-3, with a possible D match to TRBD1 (5 bases). Germline V lookup: CDR1 LNHNV, CDR2 YYDKDF (reference sequence). There are 19 residues in the CDR3. V gave up 0 bases and J gave up 0 bases, with 19 bases separating them. CDR3: CATSRELAAGPRSTDTQYF. In DNA, the CDR3 is TGTGCCACCAGCAGAGAGTTGGCGGCAGGGCCAAGGAGCACAGATACGCAGTATTTT.

The chain is built from TRBV6-1 and TRBJ1-2; D may be TRBD1 (5 bases). Trimming took off 8 bases at V and 2 bases at J, with 6 bases between the two ends. This CDR3 spans 11 amino acids. CDR1 MNHNS and CDR2 SASEGT come from the germline V gene. The CDR3 DNA reads as TGTGCCAGCGACAGAAACTATGGCTACACCTTC. Translated: CASDRNYGYTF.

This chain connects TRBV5-1 to TRBJ2-3; TRBD2 aligns across 11 bases. Germline V gives CDR1 SGHRS, CDR2 YFSETQ. The CDR3 spans 14 residues. After removal of 5 bases from V and 4 bases from J, the junction contained 3 bases not matched to a gene. The CDR3 is CASRGTSGSDTQYF. DNA for the CDR3: TGCGCCAGCAGAGGGACTAGCGGTTCAGATACGCAGTATTTT.

This clone was seen a handful of times. CDR3 in amino acids: CASSYDPTSTYTF. The CDR3 DNA follows: TGTGCCAGCAGTTACGACCCGACATCGACCTACACCTTC. The V and J genes are TRBV6-5 and TRBJ1-2; no clear D gene. V was clipped by 2 bases and J by 10 bases, with 14 bases between them. The CDR3 runs 13 residues. Germline assignment: CDR1 MNHEY and CDR2 SVGAGI.

This clone was recorded once. The J gene is TRBJ2-1, the V gene TRBV6-1; 7 bases match TRBD2. This CDR3 has 12 residues. J was trimmed by 7 bases and V by 6 bases; bases with no gene match: 3. The germline V gene has CDR1 MNHNS and CDR2 SASEGT. The CDR3 protein is CASRLGGNEQFF. The CDR3 DNA reads TGTGCCAGCAGACTCGGGGGGAATGAGCAGTTCTTC.

The CDR3 here is CASRDSRMNTEAFF. The CDR3 DNA reads TGTGCCAGCAGGGACAGTCGCATGAACACTGAAGCTTTCTTT. The chain uses TRBV2 and TRBJ1-1; TRBD1 might be the D (6 bases). V lost 6 bases, J lost 0 bases, and 11 bases lay in between. Germline V gives CDR1 SNHLY, CDR2 FYNNEI. This CDR3 spans 14 amino acids.

This clone came up a few times. The rearrangement links TRBV9 to TRBJ1-1; D gene uncertain. CDR1 and CDR2 from the germline V gene are SGDLS and YYNGEE. V gave up 0 bases and J gave up 5 bases, with 8 bases separating them. The CDR3 spans 13 residues. The CDR3 loop reads CASSVATGTEAFF. CDR3 DNA: TGTGCCAGCAGCGTAGCTACGGGGACTGAAGCTTTCTTT. Using reference TRBV9 and TRBJ1-1 for the parts outside the CDR3, the full variable domain is DSGVTQTPKHLITATGQRVTLRCSPRSGDLSVYWYQQSLDQGLQFLIQYYNGEERAKGNILERFSAQQFPDLHSELNLSSLELGDSALYFCASSVATGTEAFFGQGTRLTVV.

V is TRBV27 and J is TRBJ1-2; weak D call: TRBD1 (5 bases). The CDR3 sequence is 13 residues long. V lost 4 bases, J lost 6 bases, and 12 bases lay in between. Germline V gene sequence: CDR1 MNHEY, CDR2 SMNVEV (reference sequence). The CDR3 protein is CASSYHQGDGYTF. CDR3 coding DNA: TGTGCCAGCAGTTATCATCAAGGGGATGGCTACACCTTC.

The chain is built from TRBV5-1 and TRBJ2-7, with 7 nucleotides matching TRBD1. The CDR3 runs to 15 residues. Germline V CDR1 and CDR2: SGHRS, YFSETQ. V gave up 0 bases and J gave up 6 bases; unmatched junction bases: 9. This CDR3 reads CASSLAVQGDREQYF. The CDR3 bases are TGCGCCAGCAGCTTGGCCGTTCAGGGGGACCGCGAGCAGTACTTC.

This clone was seen only once. V and J are TRBV19 and TRBJ2-5, with a tentative D call TRBD2 (6 bases). The CDR3 loop spans 16 amino acids. Trimming took 3 bases from V and 3 from J, leaving 17 bases between them. The germline gives CDR1 LNHDA, CDR2 SQIVND (reference sequence). The DNA of the CDR3 is TGTGCCAGTAGTATTGGGGGGAGGCAGGGCGAAGAGACCCAGTACTTC. Amino acids: CASSIGGRQGEETQYF.

This chain links TRBV9 with TRBJ2-5, with D possibly being TRBD2 (6 bases). This CDR3 comprises 16 residues. Germline V CDR1 and CDR2: SGDLS, YYNGEE. The V end was cut by 0 bases, the J end by 2 bases, with 14 bases between. CDR3 residues: CASSVATGVPQETQYF. As DNA, the CDR3 is TGTGCCAGCAGCGTAGCTACGGGGGTTCCACAAGAGACCCAGTACTTC.

The chain is built from TRBV27 and TRBJ2-5; TRBD1 matches 11 bases. The V segment lost 5 bases and the J segment 4 bases; nucleotides outside the gene matches: 3. Germline V gives CDR1 MNHEY, CDR2 SMNVEV (reference sequence). The CDR3 spans 14 residues. In DNA, the CDR3 is TGTGCCAGCAGTCCCGGACAGGGGGCAGAGACCCAGTACTTC. Translating it yields CASSPGQGAETQYF.

This clone has only one observation. The chain has TRBV7-6 and TRBJ2-3; 10 bases align to TRBD2. V was clipped by 5 bases and J by 6 bases; unmatched bases: 17. The CDR3 is 18 residues long. Germline values: CDR1 SGHVS, CDR2 FNYEAQ. The CDR3 DNA is TGTGCCAGCAGCCCGTATGGCGCGAGCGGGGGGGCCGAGGATACGCAGTATTTT. Translating gives CASSPYGASGGAEDTQYF.

The sample holds a few counts of this clone. V gene TRBV5-6 combines with J gene TRBJ2-1; possibly TRBD2 for D (5 bases). The length of the CDR3 is 14 residues. Germline CDR1 is SGHDT and CDR2 is YYEEEE. Trimming shortened V by 2 bases and J by 5 bases, and 11 bases separated the two germline ends. CDR3 sequence: CASSFRGLNNEQFF. DNA of the CDR3: TGTGCCAGCAGCTTTAGAGGGCTAAACAATGAGCAGTTCTTC. Looking up the rest from reference TRBV5-6 and TRBJ2-1 gives the full variable domain: DAGVTQSPTHLIKTRGQQVTLRCSPKSGHDTVSWYQQALGQGPQFIFQYYEEEERQRGNFPDRFSGHQFPNYSSELNVNALLLGDSALYLCASSFRGLNNEQFFGPGTRLTVL.

The V and J genes are TRBV6-1 and TRBJ1-5; 10 bases are a match to TRBD1. Germline CDR1 is MNHNS and CDR2 is SASEGT. Trimming removed 9 bases from V and 2 bases from J; junction bases left unmatched: 7. The CDR3 sequence is 15 residues long. CDR3 amino acids: CASGTGTGGNQPQHF. Here the CDR3 DNA reads TGTGCCAGTGGAACCGGGACAGGGGGCAATCAGCCCCAGCATTTT.

V usage is TRBV5-1 and J usage is TRBJ2-1; TRBD1 matches at 8 bases. The germline V gene encodes CDR1 SGHRS and CDR2 YFSETQ. With 7 bases clipped from V and 7 bases from J, the junction kept 10 bases outside the gene matches. The CDR3 is made up of 14 amino acids. For the CDR3, the DNA is TGCGCCAGCGCCCCCGGGGACAGGTCGAATGAGCAGTTCTTC. The encoded protein is CASAPGDRSNEQFF.

V gene TRBV6-1 combines with J gene TRBJ1-2, with D maybe TRBD1 (5 bases). CDR1 and CDR2 (germline): MNHNS, SASEGT. This CDR3 has 13 amino acids. The germline V and J ends were trimmed by 8 bases and 6 bases, with 16 bases remaining between them. The CDR3 region is CASRGHPPDGYTF. In DNA form, the CDR3 reads TGTGCCAGCCGAGGACACCCACCGGATGGCTACACCTTC.

The CDR3 sequence: CAISETGTREETQYF. The CDR3 coding sequence is TGTGCCATCAGTGAAACCGGGACTAGGGAAGAGACCCAGTACTTC. The chain has TRBV10-3 and TRBJ2-5; 8 positions match TRBD2. Germline V gene data show CDR1 as ENHRY and CDR2 as SYGVKD. The CDR3 totals 15 residues. The V gene end was trimmed by 3 bases and the J gene end by 3 bases; junction bases not matched to a gene: 6.

The chain is built from TRBV5-1 and TRBJ2-7, with 9 nucleotides matching TRBD1. CDR1 and CDR2 (germline): SGHRS, YFSETQ. This CDR3 comprises 17 residues. Germline trimming cut 1 base from V and 3 bases from J; bases unmatched to any gene: 11. In DNA form, the CDR3 reads TGCGCCAGCAGCTTGAATCCGACAGGGGGTAGAGACTACGAGCAGTACTTC. It is translated as CASSLNPTGGRDYEQYF. Full variable domain (missing parts from reference TRBV5-1 and TRBJ2-7): KAGVTQTPRYLIKTRGQQVTLSCSPISGHRSVSWYQQTPGQGLQFLFEYFSETQRNKGNFPGRFSGRQFSNSRSEMNVSTLELGDSALYLCASSLNPTGGRDYEQYFGPGTRLTVT.

The V call is TRBV7-8, the J call TRBJ2-1, with D possibly being TRBD1 (5 bases). Per the germline V gene, CDR1 is SGHVS and CDR2 is FQNEAQ. The germline V and J ends were trimmed by 1 base and 9 bases, with 7 bases remaining between them. This CDR3 contains 12 residues. CDR3 protein: CASSLGRGEQFF. CDR3 nucleotide sequence: TGTGCCAGCAGCTTAGGAAGGGGTGAGCAGTTCTTC.

In this sample, this clone turned up once. This rearrangement joins TRBV5-1 to TRBJ1-1; 7 bases map to TRBD1. CDR3 length: 14 amino acids. Germline V lookup: CDR1 SGHRS, CDR2 YFSETQ. Trimming at V came to 2 bases and at J to 1 base, leaving 2 bases not matched to a gene. The CDR3 nucleotides read TGCGCCAGCAGCTTACAGGGGCCGAACACTGAAGCTTTCTTT. Amino acids: CASSLQGPNTEAFF.